Sequencing of this T cell receptor beta chain was carried out in a study of shared clonotypes between healthy human individuals (TCRdb year 2020). In the study overall: A few men and two women, aged 18 to 49 years, made up the cohort. To estimate repertoire size and how much clonotypes are shared between individuals, the study performed deep sequencing of blood TCR repertoires from 4 to 6 healthy adults. To increase sequencing depth and limit assay-specific biases, TCR repertoire library preparation and sequencing were carried out by different laboratories using diverse techniques. For each donor, CD4 naive and CD4 memory were each run on three plates, CD8 naive on two plates, and CD8 memory on one plate. Leukapheresis yielded between about 0.9 and 10 billion PBMCs per donor.

The donors were healthy, HIV-negative adults who had no recently reported acute infections or vaccinations. Every donor was a Caucasian adult residing in Nashville, Tennessee, USA. CD4+ T cells were enriched by magnetic negative selection; naive cells were then positively selected on CD45RA, and the negative fraction formed the memory subset. Blood was collected by leukapheresis, and PBMCs were isolated by Ficoll-Histopaque density gradient centrifugation and then cryopreserved in liquid nitrogen vapor phase. Analytical flow cytometry was used to check the purity and quantity of each magnetically sorted T cell population. Genomic DNA was isolated from every sorted fraction and measured by UV absorbance on a Nanodrop 2000c. Taken from cysteine to phenylalanine, the CDR3 has 14 residues. Only the CDR3 part of the read is kept: 42 bases, read in frame from the first base. From V the trimming removes 6 bases and from J it removes 3 bases, while the gene matches leave 6 bases of the junction unaccounted for. From a lookup of the germline V gene, CDR1 and CDR2 are SGHRS and YFSETQ.

TCR CDR3 regions were amplified from genomic DNA by multiplex PCR using the deep immunoSEQ assay. Extracted genomic DNA from each cell subset was distributed evenly across all wells of several immunoSEQ 96-well plates, and each plate was treated as a replicate. For sorted subsets, roughly 190 ng of genomic DNA, equivalent to roughly 33,000 T cell genomes, went into each replicate PCR. Purified libraries were quantified with a Qubit 3.0 fluorometer, sized on a Bioanalyzer 2100, and re-quantified with the KAPA Library Quantification kit. Each immunoSEQ 96-well plate was sequenced on its own single-read 150-cycle Illumina NextSeq 550 flow cell. For the original study's pipeline: Because the immunoSEQ output included only junctional sequences and no quality scores, the filtering could not be the same as the filtering used for full-length reads. To assign V/J genes and CDR3, sequences were annotated using PyIR, a Python wrapper for IgBLAST v1.9, with IMGT germline references. Reads were filtered out if the reads had weak V/J assignments (E-value above 1e-6), no CDR3, stop codons, out-of-frame junctions, or ambiguous translated residues. V3J clonotypes were defined as sequences sharing the same inferred V gene, J gene, and CDR3 amino acid sequence. Percentage overlap between repertoires was calculated by dividing the number of shared unique clonotypes by the size of the smaller repertoire. Repertoire richness was assessed with RTK rarefaction, the Chao1 estimator, and Recon v2.1 estimates of unobserved clonotypes. OLGA was used to compute generation probabilities for all TCRbeta clonotypes that the gDNA method yielded from a handful of donors. In TCRdb, the immuneACCESS table is reduced to in-frame sequences with V and J assigned. These tables do not hold every clone; where another copy was compared, an unresolved V gene accounts for under half, and the others remain unexplained. V, J and clone size are taken as reported in that table, and D and trimming were inferred from the DNA itself. The sample table shows approximately 720,000 clones, and 55% to 75% are seen once. Together, the top ten hold about 1.7% of the sample.

What the work shows at the level of the full study, not this receptor alone: Incomplete sequencing was indicated by rarefaction of sorted-subset datasets, despite the large sequencing depth. Because the study included a small number of donors, the genetic and exposure-history diversity represented was limited. Pairwise subsampling led to the expectation that sequencing depth would affect the degree of clonotype sharing among donors. Sharing across several donors was observed for about 5% of naive CD4, about 3.2% of naive CD8, 2% to 2.5% of memory CD4, and roughly 0.4% of memory CD8 clonotypes. Larger estimated clonotype richness was generally found for naive subsets than for memory subsets. Compared with non-shared clonotypes, clonotypes shared by all four sorted-subset donors had higher generation probabilities. Sampling was limited to blood, and TCR repertoires in tissue likely differ from TCR repertoires in blood.

This clone was detected only a few times. Its antigen remains unidentified. No quality values exist for individual bases; no much larger clone is one base distant. Sample: memory CD4+ T cells sorted from blood. This sample's cell subset or site label indicates: CD45RA-negative fraction. The V gene is TRBV5-1 and the J gene is TRBJ1-3; 7 nucleotides in the junction match TRBD1. The source is a woman aged 30 to 39 in good health. The nucleotides are TGCGCCAGCAAGACCGGGACAGATGGAAACACCATATATTTT. The resulting protein is CASKTGTDGNTIYF. The full variable domain, with segments outside the CDR3 supplied by the reference TRBV5-1 and TRBJ1-3 proteins, appears as KAGVTQTPRYLIKTRGQQVTLSCSPISGHRSVSWYQQTPGQGLQFLFEYFSETQRNKGNFPGRFSGRQFSNSRSEMNVSTLELGDSALYLCASKTGTDGNTIYFGEGSWLTVV.